This T cell receptor (beta chain) was identified in a study of T-cell reconstitution after alpha-beta-depleted transplantation in children. Whole-study results and caveats: At around two months after transplant, the alpha-beta T cells were reportedly derived from several hundred expanded clones that came from non-depleted graft cells. At day 60, the high TCRbeta diversity found in some patients originated from recipient T cells and thymic progenitors that had survived. Counts and diversity of T cells one year after transplant came mostly from newly produced T cells.

For TCRbeta, the library was prepared with unique molecular identifiers. TCRdb re-analysed the PCR reads in MiXCR, keeping a single row per CDR3 protein. This table has approximately 500,000 distinct CDR3 sequences, 27% appearing once. After removal of 4 bases from V and 3 bases from J, the junction contained 10 bases not matched to a gene. The CDR3 loop spans 17 amino acids. Germline assignment: CDR1 SGHRS and CDR2 YFSETQ. A note on this clonotype: Its target is not known.

The chain is built from TRBV5-1 and TRBJ2-3; 11 positions match TRBD2. This TCR was recovered from a boy younger than two with Wiskott-Aldrich syndrome, due to receive a stem cell transplant. The sequencing used PBMCs, collected before TCRalphabeta/CD19-depleted stem cell transplant. The CDR3 region is CASSLLTSGIGTDTQYF. For the CDR3, the DNA is TGCGCCAGCAGCCTATTGACTAGCGGGATTGGAACAGATACGCAGTATTTT.